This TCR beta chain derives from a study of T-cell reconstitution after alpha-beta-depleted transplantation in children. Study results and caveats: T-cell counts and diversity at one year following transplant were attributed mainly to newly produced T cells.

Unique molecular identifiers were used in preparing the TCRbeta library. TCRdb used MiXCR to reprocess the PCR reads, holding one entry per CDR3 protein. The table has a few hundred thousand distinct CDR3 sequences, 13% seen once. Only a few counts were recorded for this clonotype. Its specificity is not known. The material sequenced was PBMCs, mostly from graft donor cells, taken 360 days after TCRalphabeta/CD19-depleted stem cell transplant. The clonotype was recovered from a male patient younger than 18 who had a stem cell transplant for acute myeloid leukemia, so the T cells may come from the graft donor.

In DNA, the CDR3 is TGTGCCAGTTCTAAAACCGACAGGGCGAACACTGAAGCTTTCTTT. Translating gives CASSKTDRANTEAFF. The rearrangement links TRBV19 to TRBJ1-1, with 7 bases matching TRBD1. J gave up 1 base and V 8 bases, and 10 bases lay outside the gene matches. The CDR3 covers 15 residues. The V gene's germline CDR1 is LNHDA and CDR2 SQIVND (reference sequence).